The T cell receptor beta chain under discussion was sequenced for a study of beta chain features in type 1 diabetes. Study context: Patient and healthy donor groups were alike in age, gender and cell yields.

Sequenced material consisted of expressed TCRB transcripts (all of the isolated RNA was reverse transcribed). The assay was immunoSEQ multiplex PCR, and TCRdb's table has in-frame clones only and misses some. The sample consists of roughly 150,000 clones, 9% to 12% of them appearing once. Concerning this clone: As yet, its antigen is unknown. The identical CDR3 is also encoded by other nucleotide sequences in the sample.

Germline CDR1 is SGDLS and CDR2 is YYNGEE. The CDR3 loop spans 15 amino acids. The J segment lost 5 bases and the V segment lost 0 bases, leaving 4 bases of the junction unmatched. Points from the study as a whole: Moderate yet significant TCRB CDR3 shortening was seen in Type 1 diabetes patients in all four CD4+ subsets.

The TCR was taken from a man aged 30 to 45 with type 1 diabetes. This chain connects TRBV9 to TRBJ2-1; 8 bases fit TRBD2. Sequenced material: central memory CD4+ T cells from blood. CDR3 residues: CASSVGTSRNNEQFF. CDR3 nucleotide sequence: TGTGCCAGCAGCGTAGGGACTAGCAGAAACAATGAGCAGTTCTTC.